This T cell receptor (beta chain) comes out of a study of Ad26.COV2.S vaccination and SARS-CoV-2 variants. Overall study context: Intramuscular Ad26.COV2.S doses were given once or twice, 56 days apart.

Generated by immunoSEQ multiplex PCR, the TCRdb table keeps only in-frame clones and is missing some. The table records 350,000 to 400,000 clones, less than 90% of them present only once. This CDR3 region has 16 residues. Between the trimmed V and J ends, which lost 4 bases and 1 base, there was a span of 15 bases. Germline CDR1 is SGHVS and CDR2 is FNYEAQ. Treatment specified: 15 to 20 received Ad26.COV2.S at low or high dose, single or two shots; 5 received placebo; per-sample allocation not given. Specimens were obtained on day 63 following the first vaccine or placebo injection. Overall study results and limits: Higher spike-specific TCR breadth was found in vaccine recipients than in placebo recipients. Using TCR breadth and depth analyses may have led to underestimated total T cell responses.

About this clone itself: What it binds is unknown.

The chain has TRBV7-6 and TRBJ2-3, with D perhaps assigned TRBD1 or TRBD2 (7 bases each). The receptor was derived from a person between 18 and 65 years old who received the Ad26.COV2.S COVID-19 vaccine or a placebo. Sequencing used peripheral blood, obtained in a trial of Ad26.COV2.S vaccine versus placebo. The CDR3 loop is CASSSETGRGTDTQYF. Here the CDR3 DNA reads TGTGCCAGCAGCTCAGAGACAGGGAGGGGCACAGATACGCAGTATTTT.